The 10 T cell receptor beta chains presented below share a single source sample, sequenced in a study of shared clonotypes between healthy human individuals. The protocol was immunoSEQ multiplex PCR, while the TCRdb copy is restricted to in-frame clones and leaves out a portion. The repertoire holds about 2 million clones, with about 95% as singletons. In the naive CD8 group, cells lacked CD45RO and were positively selected for CCR7, so terminally differentiated effector memory CD45RA+ cells were left out. Sequenced material: naive CD8+ T cells sorted from blood. These receptors came from a young man in good health.

In its sample, this clone was seen once. V and J are TRBV13 and TRBJ1-2; no reliable D call. This CDR3 is built from 16 residues. V was pared by 0 bases and J by 5 bases, with 16 bases between. The V gene's germline CDR1 is PRHDT and CDR2 FYEKMQ (reference sequence). In nucleotides, the CDR3 is TGTGCCAGCAGCTTAGGTGTAGGGAAGTCCCTATATGGCTACACCTTC. Protein sequence: CASSLGVGKSLYGYTF.

The chain joins TRBV10-3 to TRBJ2-1; tentatively, D is TRBD1 or TRBD2 (5 bases each). The CDR3 totals 15 residues. CDR1 ENHRY and CDR2 SYGVKD come from the germline V gene. The V gene lost 2 bases and the J gene lost 7 bases, with 15 bases spanning the gap. In DNA, the CDR3 is TGTGCCATCAGTGAGCCTGGGACCGGATCAAATGAGCAGTTCTTC. It is translated as CAISEPGTGSNEQFF.

In this sample, this clone turned up once. The chain uses TRBV6-1 and TRBJ2-2, with TRBD1 matching over 8 bases. Germline loops: CDR1 MNHNS, CDR2 SASEGT. V lost 6 bases, J lost 7 bases, and 10 bases stayed unmatched. The CDR3 runs 15 residues. For the CDR3, the DNA is TGTGCCAGCAGGACGGGGCAGGGGGCCGTCGGGGAGCTGTTTTTT. Translated: CASRTGQGAVGELFF.

As to this clone: This sample also contains other DNA sequences that code for the same CDR3. The chain employs TRBV11-2 and TRBJ2-1; 7 nucleotides line up with TRBD2. This CDR3 contains 12 residues. The V segment lost 1 base and the J segment 10 bases; nucleotides outside the gene matches: 1. Germline CDR1 and CDR2: SGHAT and FQNNGV. The CDR3 DNA follows: TGTGCCAGCAGCTTAGTGGGAGGGGAGCAGTTCTTC. Translating gives CASSLVGGEQFF.

The count of this clone is one. The rearrangement links TRBV28 to TRBJ1-1, with D unresolved. Trimming removed 3 bases from V and 5 bases from J, with 16 bases in between. Germline-derived CDR1 and CDR2 are MDHEN and SYDVKM. The length of the CDR3 is 15 residues. The CDR3: CASSFYRGTGTEAFF. Here the CDR3 DNA reads TGTGCCAGCAGTTTTTACCGGGGAACGGGGACTGAAGCTTTCTTT.

This chain joins TRBV7-9 and TRBJ2-3, with D maybe TRBD2 (6 bases). V lost 1 base to trimming and J lost 4 bases, with 12 bases between them. The CDR3 spans 15 residues. The V gene's germline CDR1 is SEHNR and CDR2 FQNEAQ (reference sequence). As DNA, the CDR3 is TGTGCCAGCAGCTTAGAGGAGGGGTGGGCAGATACGCAGTATTTT. This gives the protein CASSLEEGWADTQYF. Supplemented by reference TRBV7-9 and TRBJ2-3, the full variable domain reads DTGVSQNPRHKITKRGQNVTFRCDPISEHNRLYWYRQTLGQGPEFLTYFQNEAQLEKSRLLSDRFSAERPKGSFSTLEIQRTEQGDSAMYLCASSLEEGWADTQYFGPGTRLTVL.

CDR3 protein: CASRGGPQGSAEQYF. CDR3 DNA sequence: TGTGCCAGCAGGGGGGGCCCACAGGGATCTGCCGAGCAGTACTTC. The chain links TRBV7-9 to TRBJ2-7; D tentatively reads TRBD1 or TRBD2 (6 bases each). Germline V gene sequence: CDR1 SEHNR, CDR2 FQNEAQ (reference sequence). The CDR3 contains 15 residues. V was clipped by 6 bases and J by 6 bases, with 21 bases between them.

The chain has TRBV11-2 and TRBJ2-1; TRBD2 agrees at 8 bases. Per the germline V gene, CDR1 is SGHAT and CDR2 is FQNNGV. The CDR3 runs to 15 residues. V trimming: 3 bases; J trimming: 4 bases; junction bases outside the gene matches: 5. The chain's CDR3 is CASSFPSGPYNEQFF. In nucleotides, the CDR3 is TGTGCCAGCAGCTTCCCTAGCGGGCCTTACAATGAGCAGTTCTTC.

The V and J genes are TRBV6-5 and TRBJ1-3; unclear D gene. Trimming took 5 bases from V and 0 from J, leaving 11 bases between them. Per the germline V gene, CDR1 is MNHEY and CDR2 is SVGAGI. The CDR3 runs 15 residues. CDR3 nucleotides: TGTGCCAGCAGTCCCGCCGGGAACTCTGGAAACACCATATATTTT. It specifies CASSPAGNSGNTIYF.

About this clone itself: Other DNA sequences in the sample encode the same CDR3. The chain is built from TRBV28 and TRBJ2-3; possibly TRBD2 for D (6 bases). Trimming cost V 9 bases and J 6 bases, with 13 bases left between them. Germline V lookup: CDR1 MDHEN, CDR2 SYDVKM. The CDR3 sequence is 12 residues long. The DNA of the CDR3 is TGTGCCAGTTCATTTGGGGGGGATACGCAGTATTTT. Encoded protein: CASSFGGDTQYF.